Given below is one T cell receptor beta chain in context. Sequenced by immunoSEQ multiplex PCR; TCRdb stores in-frame clones only, minus some. The repertoire consists of roughly 90,000 clones, with roughly 86% occurring once and the leading ten covering 4% to 5.5%. These data come from a study of blood T cell repertoires in COVID-19. The CDR3 spans 15 residues. V dropped 3 bases and J dropped 0 bases, with 6 bases sitting between them. Germline loops: CDR1 MNHEY, CDR2 SMNVEV (reference sequence). Sample: peripheral blood. The sequence came from a man aged 35 to 55 with acute or convalescent COVID-19. The chain couples TRBV27 to TRBJ1-6; D remains ambiguous. The CDR3 DNA is TGTGCCAGCAGTTTTGGGAGCTCCTATAATTCACCCCTCCACTTT. This encodes CASSFGSSYNSPLHF.